A single T cell receptor (beta chain) is shown here with its context. It lacks a known antigen. The record has no base qualities; no much larger clone is one base away. The data are from a study of blood T cell repertoires in COVID-19 (dated by TCRdb to the early 2020s). Regarding the study in general: Collaborator samples came from the United States, Italy and Spain and covered acute and convalescent phases of COVID-19. The material from the prospective study consisted of cDNA or gDNA derived from T cells, B-cell-depleted T cells, or PBMCs. Deeply sampled blood TCRbeta repertoires from subjects exposed to, actively infected with, or recovered from COVID-19 were included in the dataset. The repertoires were released in a freely available public database meant as a resource for research on the immune response to SARS-CoV-2. The samples were drawn from two sources: the first 160 participants of the ongoing ImmuneRACE study, and over 950 subjects contributed by 6 global collaborators. Sample metadata almost always included a de-identified subject ID, COVID-19 status, age in years and sex. Where available, HLA class I and class II types were obtained from metadata supplied by the sample provider rather than from assay-based typing. Results the study describes overall, beyond this receptor: Clinical and demographic metadata were provided uncurated, with the amount varying by source and participant.

Between the V and J ends, shortened by 1 base and 4 bases respectively, the junction contains 13 bases. There are 16 amino acids in the CDR3, from cysteine to phenylalanine inclusive. The sequence is cut down to CDR3 DNA, 48 bases in frame from base 1. CDR1 and CDR2, looked up from the germline V gene, are SGHVS and FNYEAQ. The immunoSEQ Assay, a bias-controlled multiplex PCR, was used to amplify TCRbeta CDR3 regions from genomic DNA. In the paper's pipeline: Within the assay, amplification of reference gene primers was used to estimate how many nucleated cells each sample contained. To quantify the absolute abundance of each unique TCRbeta CDR3 rearrangement, sequence reads were collapsed and filtered. For each sample, productive Simpson clonality was calculated by taking the square root of Simpson's diversity index across productive rearrangements. The clones in this table, taken by TCRdb from immuneACCESS, are in-frame only. Not every clone is retained; where verified, under half of the shortfall comes from an unresolved V gene, and the cause of the rest is unknown. D and trimming come from the DNA, and the V and J calls and clone size come from that table. This sample holds about 270,000 clones; around 89% were observed only once. The biggest ten clones account for about 4% of the sample.

Participants in the prospective study were aged 18 to 89 years, lived in 24 United States geographic areas, and enrolled through a virtual design. Cohort assignment in the prospective study relied on participant-reported clinical history from a screening survey and a study questionnaire. In the prospective study, whole blood, serum and a nasopharyngeal or oropharyngeal swab were collected from each participant by mobile phlebotomists. Additional blood draws and questionnaires over a roughly two-month period could optionally be provided by prospective study participants. Blood samples from the prospective study were shipped frozen or at room temperature prior to DNA extraction.

This TCR was sampled from a woman aged 25 to 39 with acute COVID-19. Material: PBMCs or T cells enriched from blood (not recorded which). The V gene is TRBV7-6 and the J gene is TRBJ1-4; a tentative D call is TRBD1 (6 bases match). At the DNA level, the sequence is TGTGCCAGCAGCTTAGGAGGACAGACCGGTAATGAAAAACTGTTTTTT. This encodes CASSLGGQTGNEKLFF.